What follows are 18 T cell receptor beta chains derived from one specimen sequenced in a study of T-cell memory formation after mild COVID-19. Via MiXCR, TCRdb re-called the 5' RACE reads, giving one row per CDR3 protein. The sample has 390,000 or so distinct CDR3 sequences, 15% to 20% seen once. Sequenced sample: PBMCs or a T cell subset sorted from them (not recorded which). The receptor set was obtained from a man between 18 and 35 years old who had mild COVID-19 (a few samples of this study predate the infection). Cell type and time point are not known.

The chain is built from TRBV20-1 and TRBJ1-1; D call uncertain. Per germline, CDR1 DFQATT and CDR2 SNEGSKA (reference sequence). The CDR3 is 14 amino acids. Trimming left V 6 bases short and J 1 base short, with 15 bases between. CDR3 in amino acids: CSAPTARGNTEAFF. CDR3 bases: TGCAGTGCCCCCACCGCGAGAGGGAACACTGAAGCTTTCTTT.

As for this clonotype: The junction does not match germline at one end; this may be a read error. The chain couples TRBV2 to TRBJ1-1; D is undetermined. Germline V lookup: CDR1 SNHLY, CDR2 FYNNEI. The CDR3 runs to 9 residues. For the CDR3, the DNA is TGTGCCAGCAGTGAAGGTGGTTGCTTT. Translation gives CASSEGGCF.

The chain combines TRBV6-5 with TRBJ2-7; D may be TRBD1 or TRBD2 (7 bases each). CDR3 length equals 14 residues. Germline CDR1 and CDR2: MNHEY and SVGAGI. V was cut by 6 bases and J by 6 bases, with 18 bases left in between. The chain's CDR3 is CASRPQGRVGEQYV. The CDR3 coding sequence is TGTGCCAGCAGACCACAGGGGAGGGTCGGCGAGCAGTACGTC.

This CDR3 is CASSPRDRDIYEQYF. CDR3 nucleotide sequence: TGCGCCAGCAGCCCCCGGGACAGGGACATCTACGAGCAGTACTTC. This chain links TRBV4-1 with TRBJ2-7, with 9 nucleotides matching TRBD1. V lost 4 bases and J lost 3; bases outside the gene matches: 7. This CDR3 spans 15 amino acids. Germline V CDR1 and CDR2: MGHRA, YSYEKL.

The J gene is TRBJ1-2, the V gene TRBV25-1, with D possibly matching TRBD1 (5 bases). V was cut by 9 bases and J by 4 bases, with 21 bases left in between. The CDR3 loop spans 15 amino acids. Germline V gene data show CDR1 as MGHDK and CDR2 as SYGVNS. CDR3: CARTGPRRIGYGYTF. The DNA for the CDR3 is TGTGCCAGAACGGGACCGCGGCGAATAGGCTATGGCTACACCTTC.

The DNA of the CDR3 is TGTGCCACCAGTGACGTGACAGGGTACGGCTCCTACAATGAGCAGTTCTTC. Translated: CATSDVTGYGSYNEQFF. The V gene is TRBV24-1, the J gene TRBJ2-1, with 7 bases identical to TRBD1. The trim removed 4 bases at V and 0 bases at J, leaving 8 bases unmatched. In germline, CDR1 is KGHDR, CDR2 SFDVKD. The CDR3 runs to 17 residues.

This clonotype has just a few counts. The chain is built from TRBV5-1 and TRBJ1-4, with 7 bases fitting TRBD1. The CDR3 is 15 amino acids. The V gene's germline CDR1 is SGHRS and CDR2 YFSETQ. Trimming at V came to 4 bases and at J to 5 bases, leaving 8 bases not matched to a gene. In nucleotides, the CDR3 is TGCGCCAGCAGCCTAAGGACAGGCCTGAATGAAAAACTGTTTTTT. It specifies CASSLRTGLNEKLFF.

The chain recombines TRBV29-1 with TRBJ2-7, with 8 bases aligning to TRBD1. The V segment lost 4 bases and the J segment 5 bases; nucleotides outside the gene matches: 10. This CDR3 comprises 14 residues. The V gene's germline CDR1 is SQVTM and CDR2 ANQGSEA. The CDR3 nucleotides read TGCAGCGTTGTAATAACAGGGGGTAGCAACGAGCAGTACTTC. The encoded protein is CSVVITGGSNEQYF.

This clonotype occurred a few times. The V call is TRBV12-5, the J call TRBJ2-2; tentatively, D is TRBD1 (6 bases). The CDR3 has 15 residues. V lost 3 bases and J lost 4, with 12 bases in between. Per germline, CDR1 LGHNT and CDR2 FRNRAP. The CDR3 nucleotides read TGTGCTAGTGGTTTCTGGACAGCGACCACCGGGGAGCTGTTTTTT. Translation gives CASGFWTATTGELFF. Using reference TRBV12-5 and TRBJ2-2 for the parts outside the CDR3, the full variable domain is DARVTQTPRHKVTEMGQEVTMRCQPILGHNTVFWYRQTMMQGLELLAYFRNRAPLDDSGMPKDRFSAEMPDATLATLKIQPSEPRDSAVYFCASGFWTATTGELFFGEGSRLTVL.

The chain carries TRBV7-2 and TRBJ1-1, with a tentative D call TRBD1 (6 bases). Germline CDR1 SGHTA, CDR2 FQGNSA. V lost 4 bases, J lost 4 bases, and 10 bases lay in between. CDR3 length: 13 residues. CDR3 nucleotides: TGTGCCAGCAGCTCGGGGGCGCCCACTGAAGCTTTCTTT. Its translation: CASSSGAPTEAFF.

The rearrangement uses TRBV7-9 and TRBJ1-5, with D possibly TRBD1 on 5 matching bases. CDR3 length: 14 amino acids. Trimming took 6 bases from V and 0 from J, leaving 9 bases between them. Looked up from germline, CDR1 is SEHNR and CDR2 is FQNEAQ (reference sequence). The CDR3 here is CASSTTVSNQPQHF. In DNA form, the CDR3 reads TGTGCCAGCAGTACGACAGTTAGCAATCAGCCCCAGCATTTT. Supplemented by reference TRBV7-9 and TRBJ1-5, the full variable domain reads DTGVSQNPRHKITKRGQNVTFRCDPISEHNRLYWYRQTLGQGPEFLTYFQNEAQLEKSRLLSDRFSAERPKGSFSTLEIQRTEQGDSAMYLCASSTTVSNQPQHFGDGTRLSIL.

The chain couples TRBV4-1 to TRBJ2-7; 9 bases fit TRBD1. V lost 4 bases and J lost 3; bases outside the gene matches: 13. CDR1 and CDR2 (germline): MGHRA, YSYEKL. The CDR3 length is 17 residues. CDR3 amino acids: CASSLTTFGTGFYEQYF. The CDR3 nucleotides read TGCGCCAGCAGCCTTACGACGTTCGGGACAGGGTTCTACGAGCAGTACTTC.

The DNA for the CDR3 is TGCGCCAGCAGCTTATCCGGGGCGGAAGATACGCAGTATTTT. The encoded protein is CASSLSGAEDTQYF. This chain uses TRBV5-1 with TRBJ2-3; D may correspond to TRBD1 or TRBD2 (5 bases each). The CDR3 consists of 14 residues. The V end lost 2 bases, the J end lost 5 bases, and 12 bases lay between the germline ends. Germline V gene lookup returns CDR1 SGHRS and CDR2 YFSETQ.

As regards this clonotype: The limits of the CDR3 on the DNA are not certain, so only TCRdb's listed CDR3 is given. Here the CDR3 reads CASSLLRASPVEGGYTF. The genes are TRBV7-2 and TRBJ1-2. The CDR3 has 17 residues if both end residues are counted. CDR1 SGHTA and CDR2 FQGNSA come from the germline V gene.

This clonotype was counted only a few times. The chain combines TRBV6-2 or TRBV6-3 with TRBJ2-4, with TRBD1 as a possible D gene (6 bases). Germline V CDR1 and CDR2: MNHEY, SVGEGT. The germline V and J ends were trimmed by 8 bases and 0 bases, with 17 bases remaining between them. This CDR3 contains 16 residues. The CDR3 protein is CASRGWTDLAKNIQYF. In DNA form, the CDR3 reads TGTGCCAGCCGGGGATGGACAGACTTAGCCAAAAACATTCAGTACTTC.

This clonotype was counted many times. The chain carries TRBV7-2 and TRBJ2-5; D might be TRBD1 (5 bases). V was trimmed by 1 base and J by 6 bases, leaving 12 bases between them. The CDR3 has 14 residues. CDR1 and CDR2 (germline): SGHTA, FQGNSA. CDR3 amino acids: CASSLGGRVKTQYF. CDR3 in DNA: TGTGCCAGCAGCTTAGGAGGCAGGGTAAAGACCCAGTACTTC.

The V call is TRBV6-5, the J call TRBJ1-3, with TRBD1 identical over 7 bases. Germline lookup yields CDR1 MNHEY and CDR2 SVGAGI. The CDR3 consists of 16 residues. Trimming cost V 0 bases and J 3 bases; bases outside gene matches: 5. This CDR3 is CASSYSGTASGNTIYF. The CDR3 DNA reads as TGTGCCAGCAGTTACTCGGGGACAGCTAGTGGAAACACCATATATTTT.

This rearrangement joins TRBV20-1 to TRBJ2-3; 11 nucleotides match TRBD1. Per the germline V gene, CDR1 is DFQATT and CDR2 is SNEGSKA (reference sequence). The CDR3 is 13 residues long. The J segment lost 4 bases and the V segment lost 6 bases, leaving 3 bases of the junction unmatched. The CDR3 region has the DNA TGCAGTGCGAAGGACAGGGGGCCAGATACGCAGTATTTT. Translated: CSAKDRGPDTQYF.